These 32 T cell receptor beta chains were all obtained from the same sample, sequenced in a study of shared clonotypes between healthy human individuals. The protocol was immunoSEQ multiplex PCR, while the TCRdb copy is restricted to in-frame clones and leaves out a portion. The sample carries about 960,000 clones, over 60% recorded once. Input material: memory CD4+ T cells sorted from blood. Subset described: CD45RA-negative fraction. The receptors shown here come from a man younger than 35 in good health.

Notes on this clone: Other DNA sequences in the same sample also yield this CDR3. V usage is TRBV9 and J usage is TRBJ1-6; D ambiguous. The CDR3 covers 15 residues. V was pared by 0 bases and J by 0 bases, with 4 bases between. CDR1 and CDR2 from the germline V gene are SGDLS and YYNGEE. CDR3 protein: CASSVEGSYNSPLHF. The CDR3 DNA reads TGTGCCAGCAGCGTAGAGGGCTCCTATAATTCACCCCTCCACTTT.

The J gene is TRBJ2-1, the V gene TRBV7-9; a possible D gene is TRBD1 (6 bases). The V gene lost 3 bases and the J gene lost 4 bases, with 10 bases spanning the gap. This CDR3 contains 14 residues. From germline, CDR1 is SEHNR and CDR2 FQNEAQ (reference sequence). The CDR3 DNA reads as TGTGCCAGCAGCTTGGGGACACAGTACAATGAGCAGTTCTTC. Its translation is CASSLGTQYNEQFF. Full variable domain (remainder filled in from reference TRBV7-9 and TRBJ2-1): DTGVSQNPRHKITKRGQNVTFRCDPISEHNRLYWYRQTLGQGPEFLTYFQNEAQLEKSRLLSDRFSAERPKGSFSTLEIQRTEQGDSAMYLCASSLGTQYNEQFFGPGTRLTVL.

This rearrangement joins TRBV28 to TRBJ2-7, with 9 nucleotides matching TRBD1. V gave up 5 bases and J gave up 4 bases; unmatched junction bases: 6. Germline CDR1 MDHEN, CDR2 SYDVKM. CDR3 length: 14 residues. CDR3: CASSLRQGGYEQYF. CDR3 coding DNA: TGTGCCAGCAGTCTCCGACAGGGGGGGTACGAGCAGTACTTC.

This chain joins TRBV5-6 and TRBJ1-2; TRBD1 matches 11 bases. Germline-derived CDR1 and CDR2 are SGHDT and YYEEEE. The CDR3 extends over 13 amino acids. The ends lost 7 bases at V and 7 bases at J; junction bases unmatched: 6. The DNA for the CDR3 is TGTGCCAGCGGTTTGGGACAGGGGGGTGGCTACACCTTC. Translated, it gives CASGLGQGGGYTF.

For this clone: This sample also contains other DNA sequences that code for the same CDR3. The chain links TRBV15 to TRBJ2-5; the D gene is possibly TRBD1 (5 bases). The V end was cut by 0 bases, the J end by 4 bases, with 9 bases between. Germline V gene lookup returns CDR1 LNHNV and CDR2 YYDKDF (reference sequence). The CDR3 is 14 residues long. CDR3 sequence: CATSREQGRETQYF. CDR3 DNA: TGTGCCACCAGCAGAGAGCAGGGTCGAGAGACCCAGTACTTC. Based on the CDR3 plus reference TRBV15 and TRBJ2-5, the full variable domain is DAMVIQNPRYQVTQFGKPVTLSCSQTLNHNVMYWYQQKSSQAPKLLFHYYDKDFNNEADTPDNFQSRRPNTSFCFLDIRSPGLGDTAMYLCATSREQGRETQYFGPGTRLLVL.

The chain has TRBV6-1 and TRBJ2-3; D is uncertain. This CDR3 is built from 12 residues. Germline lookup yields CDR1 MNHNS and CDR2 SASEGT. V gave up 6 bases and J gave up 0 bases, with 4 bases separating them. The CDR3 DNA follows: TGTGCCAGCAGATCTAGCACAGATACGCAGTATTTT. Translation gives CASRSSTDTQYF.

In its sample, this clone was seen many times. The V and J genes are TRBV4-2 and TRBJ2-1; D may be TRBD1 (5 bases). V lost 0 bases to trimming and J lost 0 bases, with 9 bases between them. The CDR3 sequence is 16 residues long. Germline CDR1 LGHNA, CDR2 YNFKEQ. CDR3 sequence: CASSQDPRGSYNEQFF. The CDR3 DNA reads TGTGCCAGCAGCCAAGATCCAAGGGGCTCCTACAATGAGCAGTTCTTC.

The gene calls are TRBV18 and TRBJ1-2; weak D call: TRBD1 (5 bases). This CDR3 is 14 amino acids long. V was shortened by 2 bases and J by 1 base, with 8 bases between the two germline ends. Germline-derived CDR1 and CDR2 are KGHSH and LQKENI. CDR3 region: CASSPVDSNYGYTF. The CDR3 region has the DNA TGTGCCAGCTCACCAGTAGACAGTAACTATGGCTACACCTTC.

The chain is built from TRBV11-2 and TRBJ2-1, with TRBD1 matching 8 bases. The CDR3 covers 17 residues. Per germline, CDR1 SGHAT and CDR2 FQNNGV. The junction had 14 bases not matched to a gene; V was cut back by 4 bases and J by 6 bases. The CDR3 protein is CASSYRAIGQGGNEQFF. CDR3 nucleotide sequence: TGTGCCAGCAGCTATAGGGCCATAGGACAGGGTGGCAATGAGCAGTTCTTC.

Concerning this clone itself: This is likely an artifact of a read error, given a far larger clone one base away. This sample includes further DNA sequences coding for the same CDR3. The chain carries TRBV6-6 and TRBJ2-3, with TRBD2 as a possible D gene (6 bases). This CDR3 region has 13 residues. V was shortened by 9 bases and J by 4 bases, with 14 bases between the two germline ends. CDR1 and CDR2 (germline): MNHNY, SVGAGI (reference sequence). CDR3 sequence (DNA): TGTGCCAGTCGTGGAGGAGGGGCAGATACGCAGTATTTT. Encoded protein: CASRGGGADTQYF.

The table lists this clone with a few counts. The chain is built from TRBV4-3 and TRBJ2-2; no reliable D call. Germline V lookup: CDR1 LGHNA, CDR2 YSLEER. V was cut by 8 bases and J by 5 bases, with 18 bases left in between. The CDR3 is 15 amino acids. As DNA, the CDR3 is TGCGCCAGCGGACCCTCCACCCATGGGACCGGGGAGCTGTTTTTT. Its translation: CASGPSTHGTGELFF.

The chain has TRBV2 and TRBJ1-5, with D unclear. The CDR3 is made up of 14 amino acids. The germline CDR1 and CDR2 sequences are SNHLY and FYNNEI. The V end lost 7 bases, the J end lost 6 bases, and 16 bases lay between the germline ends. In DNA, the CDR3 is TGTGCCAGCAAGGCGCACGGAGGATTTCAGCCCCAGCATTTT. Translating it yields CASKAHGGFQPQHF. The full variable domain, rest sourced from reference TRBV2 and TRBJ1-5, is EPEVTQTPSHQVTQMGQEVILRCVPISNHLYFYWYRQILGQKVEFLVSFYNNEISEKSEIFDDQFSVERPDGSNFTLKIRSTKLEDSAMYFCASKAHGGFQPQHFGDGTRLSIL.

The chain uses TRBV19 and TRBJ1-5; 8 positions agree with TRBD1. Per germline, CDR1 LNHDA and CDR2 SQIVND (reference sequence). The junction had 5 bases not matched to a gene; V was cut back by 4 bases and J by 3 bases. The CDR3 contains 15 residues. DNA for the CDR3: TGTGCCAGTAGTAAAGGGACAGGTAACAATCAGCCCCAGCATTTT. This encodes CASSKGTGNNQPQHF.

The gene calls are TRBV4-1 and TRBJ2-5; a possible D gene is TRBD2 (6 bases). Germline V gene lookup returns CDR1 MGHRA and CDR2 YSYEKL. Trimming left V 1 base short and J 5 bases short, with 14 bases between. This CDR3 is built from 15 residues. DNA of the CDR3: TGCGCCAGCAGCCAAGCGGGAGCCCCGCGGGAGACCCAGTACTTC. Translating gives CASSQAGAPRETQYF.

The genes are TRBV5-6 and TRBJ2-1; D is perhaps TRBD1 or TRBD2 (6 bases each). Trimming stripped 4 bases from V and 0 bases from J, with 17 bases between. The CDR3 is 17 residues long. Looked up from germline, CDR1 is SGHDT and CDR2 is YYEEEE. The CDR3 reads CASSPPGAGSSYNEQFF. The CDR3 DNA follows: TGTGCCAGCAGCCCCCCAGGGGCGGGGAGCTCCTACAATGAGCAGTTCTTC.

This clone came up many times. The CDR3 coding sequence is TGTGCCTGGAGTGTCTTCGGACAGGGCACAGATACGCAGTATTTT. This gives the protein CAWSVFGQGTDTQYF. The V gene is TRBV30, the J gene TRBJ2-3; TRBD1 matches 7 bases. This CDR3 has 15 residues. The junction had 4 bases not matched to a gene; V was cut back by 0 bases and J by 1 base. Germline V gives CDR1 GTSNPN, CDR2 SVGIG (reference sequence).

This chain connects TRBV5-1 to TRBJ2-2, with 9 bases that match TRBD2. This CDR3 has 17 amino acids. V was pared by 0 bases and J by 0 bases, with 3 bases of the junction left unmatched. Germline values: CDR1 SGHRS, CDR2 YFSETQ. In DNA, the CDR3 is TGCGCCAGCAGCTTGGCTCCTAGCGGGGCGAACACCGGGGAGCTGTTTTTT. Translated, it gives CASSLAPSGANTGELFF.

The chain uses TRBV7-2 and TRBJ2-5; 8 nucleotides agree with TRBD1. J lost 4 bases, V lost 5 bases, and 12 bases had no gene match. Germline CDR1 and CDR2: SGHTA and FQGNSA. This CDR3 is built from 16 residues. The CDR3 here is CASSAGQGWGIETQYF. The CDR3 region has the DNA TGTGCCAGCAGCGCAGGACAGGGATGGGGTATAGAGACCCAGTACTTC.

The chain links TRBV7-8 to TRBJ2-5; D not certain. This CDR3 is built from 15 residues. Germline V gene lookup returns CDR1 SGHVS and CDR2 FQNEAQ. Trimming stripped 5 bases from V and 2 bases from J, with 15 bases between. This CDR3 reads CASSVQGGSQETQYF. For the CDR3, the DNA is TGTGCCAGCAGCGTACAAGGTGGCTCACAAGAGACCCAGTACTTC.

This chain uses TRBV9 with TRBJ2-2, with 9 positions matching TRBD2. With 4 bases clipped from V and 1 base from J, the junction kept 14 bases outside the gene matches. Per the germline V gene, CDR1 is SGDLS and CDR2 is YYNGEE. The CDR3 length is 19 residues. CDR3 sequence reads: CASSPRGYGGRGNTGELFF. CDR3 in DNA: TGTGCCAGCAGCCCACGGGGGTACGGCGGGAGGGGGAACACCGGGGAGCTGTTTTTT.

The V gene is TRBV30, the J gene TRBJ2-1; no reliable D call. Germline V gene data show CDR1 as GTSNPN and CDR2 as SVGIG (reference sequence). Trimming pared 0 bases from V and 0 bases from J, leaving 0 bases between. This CDR3 comprises 12 residues. The CDR3: CAWSVSYNEQFF. CDR3 DNA sequence: TGTGCCTGGAGTGTCTCCTACAATGAGCAGTTCTTC.

This rearrangement joins TRBV19 to TRBJ1-2; maybe TRBD1 (5 bases). The CDR3 consists of 17 residues. Germline assignment: CDR1 LNHDA and CDR2 SQIVND (reference sequence). V gave up 5 bases and J gave up 6 bases, with 25 bases separating them. The CDR3 is CASSSIPPRAEGHGYTF. CDR3 DNA: TGTGCCAGTAGTTCAATACCGCCCAGGGCCGAGGGCCATGGCTACACCTTC.

This rearrangement joins TRBV5-1 to TRBJ2-7; 9 bases are a match to TRBD1. CDR1 and CDR2 (germline): SGHRS, YFSETQ. J was trimmed by 5 bases and V by 4 bases; bases with no gene match: 13. The CDR3 length is 16 residues. The CDR3 DNA sequence: TGCGCCAGCAGCCCCAACCCCGGGACAGGGTTGAACGAGCAGTACTTC. Amino acid sequence: CASSPNPGTGLNEQYF.

The V gene is TRBV11-2, the J gene TRBJ2-1; 7 bases line up with TRBD2. The ends lost 3 bases at V and 8 bases at J; junction bases unmatched: 13. Germline CDR1 is SGHAT and CDR2 is FQNNGV. This CDR3 region has 16 residues. In nucleotides, the CDR3 is TGTGCCAGCAGCTTCTGGGTTGGACTAGAAGTCTATGAGCAGTTCTTC. Amino acid sequence: CASSFWVGLEVYEQFF. Full variable domain (outside the CDR3, taken from reference TRBV11-2 and TRBJ2-1): EAGVAQSPRYKIIEKRQSVAFWCNPISGHATLYWYQQILGQGPKLLIQFQNNGVVDDSQLPKDRFSAERLKGVDSTLKIQPAKLEDSAVYLCASSFWVGLEVYEQFFGPGTRLTVL.

In this sample, this clone turned up once. At the DNA level, this CDR3 is encoded by other sequences in the same sample as well. The chain is built from TRBV18 and TRBJ1-1; the D is unclear. This CDR3 region has 14 residues. CDR1 and CDR2 (germline): KGHSH, LQKENI. The V and J ends lost 3 bases and 0 bases respectively, with 8 bases between them. CDR3 bases: TGTGCCAGCTCACCCCCTTCTTTGAACACTGAAGCTTTCTTT. Protein sequence: CASSPPSLNTEAFF.

This clone showed up just a few times. This chain connects TRBV7-6 to TRBJ1-1, with TRBD1 matching over 8 bases. The ends lost 0 bases at V and 5 bases at J; junction bases unmatched: 5. This CDR3 comprises 15 residues. Germline CDR1 reads SGHVS; CDR2 reads FNYEAQ. CDR3 sequence reads: CASSLAVTGATEAFF. Here the CDR3 DNA reads TGTGCCAGCAGCTTAGCTGTGACAGGGGCAACTGAAGCTTTCTTT.

This clone has just one count. The chain recombines TRBV30 with TRBJ1-3, with a possible D match to TRBD1 (6 bases). Germline lookup yields CDR1 GTSNPN and CDR2 SVGIG (reference sequence). Trimming took 0 bases from V and 0 from J, leaving 6 bases between them. The CDR3 is made up of 14 amino acids. Written as DNA, the CDR3 is TGTGCCTGGAGTGTGGGACACTCTGGAAACACCATATATTTT. It encodes CAWSVGHSGNTIYF.

Only a few counts were recorded for this clone. The V call is TRBV7-2, the J call TRBJ1-6, with TRBD1 matching over 10 bases. This CDR3 is 15 amino acids long. Germline V gene sequence: CDR1 SGHTA, CDR2 FQGNSA. J was trimmed by 6 bases and V by 8 bases; bases with no gene match: 7. CDR3 region: CASSRGQGPNSPLHF. The CDR3 nucleotides read TGTGCCAGCTCCCGGGGACAGGGGCCTAATTCACCCCTCCACTTT.

The chain employs TRBV2 and TRBJ1-5; 8 positions agree with TRBD1. CDR1 SNHLY and CDR2 FYNNEI come from the germline V gene. The CDR3 runs 13 residues. Trimming took 7 bases from V and 4 from J; bases not matched to a gene: 3. The CDR3 region is CASTTGGNQPQHF. The DNA of the CDR3 is TGTGCCAGCACTACAGGGGGAAATCAGCCCCAGCATTTT.

The V gene is TRBV19, the J gene TRBJ1-1; 8 nucleotides line up with TRBD1. Looked up from germline, CDR1 is LNHDA and CDR2 is SQIVND (reference sequence). The trim removed 6 bases at V and 5 bases at J, leaving 8 bases unmatched. This CDR3 has 14 residues. This CDR3 is CASRSDRERTEAFF. The CDR3 coding sequence is TGTGCCAGTAGATCGGACAGGGAAAGAACTGAAGCTTTCTTT. The complete variable domain, with remaining parts taken from reference TRBV19 and TRBJ1-1, reads DGGITQSPKYLFRKEGQNVTLSCEQNLNHDAMYWYRQDPGQGLRLIYYSQIVNDFQKGDIAEGYSVSREKKESFPLTVTSAQKNPTAFYLCASRSDRERTEAFFGQGTRLTVV.

The rearrangement uses TRBV29-1 and TRBJ2-7; TRBD2 matches 10 bases. Germline V gene data show CDR1 as SQVTM and CDR2 as ANQGSEA. This CDR3 has 14 amino acids. J was trimmed by 3 bases and V by 4 bases; bases with no gene match: 6. CDR3 bases: TGCAGCGTTGGGTCTAGCGGGGGCCGCTACGAGCAGTACTTC. Protein sequence: CSVGSSGGRYEQYF.

The chain joins TRBV5-1 to TRBJ2-6; TRBD2 might be the D (6 bases). The germline V gene has CDR1 SGHRS and CDR2 YFSETQ. V lost 4 bases and J 2 bases, leaving 13 bases between the germline ends. CDR3 length: 16 amino acids. CDR3 DNA: TGCGCCAGCAGCCCTCTTTCGGGAGCTGGGGCCAACGTCCTGACTTTC. This gives the protein CASSPLSGAGANVLTF.